These T cell receptor beta chains were read from a single sample in a study of blood T cells in healthy people across ages. TCRdb re-called the 5' RACE reads through MiXCR, storing one row per CDR3 protein. Counted here are 850,000 to 950,000 distinct CDR3 sequences, around 30% occurring once; the ten biggest clones make up approximately 15%. Source material: blood. Receptor source: a woman over 75 in good health. The CDR3 runs from the conserved cysteine through the conserved F or W. The D gene is left open where the match is weak. The size field is filled for only some rows; it gives once, few, many or a size class.

v_call	j_call	clone_size	d_call	cdr3_aa	cdr3_nt
TRBV6-5	TRBJ2-2	-	-	CASRGLSTGERFF	TGTGCCAGCAGGGGACTTTCCACCGGGGAGCGGTTTTTT
TRBV10-3	TRBJ2-5	many	-	CAIRRAGALGETQYF	TGTGCCATTCGCCGGGCGGGGGCCCTGGGGGAGACCCAGTACTTC
TRBV10-3	TRBJ1-1	many	-	CAIRGNTEAFF	TGTGCCATCAGGGGGAACACTGAAGCTTTCTTT
TRBV7-2	TRBJ2-5	many	-	CASSLPLGEKETQYF	TGTGCCAGCAGCTTACCTCTAGGGGAGAAAGAGACCCAGTACTTC
TRBV12-3/TRBV12-4	TRBJ1-6	few	-	CASAGGYNSPLHF	TGTGCCAGCGCAGGCGGCTATAATTCACCCCTCCACTTT
TRBV5-1	TRBJ2-1	many	-	CASSFSDEQFF	TGCGCCAGCAGCTTTTCAGATGAGCAGTTCTTC
TRBV20-1	TRBJ2-7	many	TRBD2	CSASSGEAYEQYF	TGCAGTGCTAGTAGCGGGGAAGCCTACGAGCAGTACTTC
TRBV5-1	TRBJ2-4	many	-	CASSKDTPTDIQYF	TGCGCCAGCAGCAAGGACACGCCGACGGACATTCAGTACTTC
TRBV5-6	TRBJ1-2	-	-	CASSWQGPNYGYTF	TGTGCCAGCAGCTGGCAGGGGCCTAACTATGGCTACACCTTC
TRBV18	TRBJ2-3	many	TRBD2	CASSPGLAGTDTQYF	TGTGCCAGCAGCCCGGGACTAGCGGGCACAGATACGCAGTATTTT
TRBV7-9	TRBJ1-4	many	-	CASSLAQAINEKLFF	TGTGCCAGCAGCTTAGCACAGGCCATTAATGAAAAACTGTTTTTT
TRBV5-1	TRBJ2-7	-	-	CASSSEYEQYF	TGCGCCAGCAGCTCGGAATACGAGCAGTACTTC
TRBV20-1	TRBJ2-7	many	TRBD1	CSVETGGSYEQYF	TGCAGTGTTGAGACAGGGGGCTCCTACGAGCAGTACTTC
TRBV12-3/TRBV12-4	TRBJ1-1	many	-	CASTRTGLGSEAFF	TGTGCCAGCACCCGTACAGGGTTGGGCTCTGAAGCTTTCTTT
TRBV4-1	TRBJ2-2	many	-	CASSQEFTLPGELFF	TGCGCCAGCAGCCAAGAGTTCACCCTGCCCGGGGAGCTGTTTTTT
TRBV12-3/TRBV12-4	TRBJ1-5	few	TRBD1	CASSLGTGGTGSQPQHF	TGTGCCAGCAGTTTAGGGACAGGGGGAACCGGCAGTCAGCCCCAGCATTTT
TRBV20-1	TRBJ1-2	many	-	CSARDNTRGSYTF	TGCAGTGCTAGAGACAACACCCGGGGTAGCTACACCTTC
TRBV7-9	TRBJ2-3	-	-	CASSHPGTQDTDTQYF	TGTGCCAGCAGCCACCCGGGGACACAGGACACAGATACGCAGTATTTT
TRBV30	TRBJ2-3	few	-	CAWSLSKVSTDTQYF	TGTGCCTGGAGCCTCAGCAAGGTTAGCACAGATACGCAGTATTTT
TRBV20-1	TRBJ2-7	many	-	CSARDRGGLGYEQYF	TGCAGTGCTAGAGATCGCGGGGGCTTGGGCTACGAGCAGTACTTC
TRBV12-3/TRBV12-4	TRBJ2-1	-	TRBD2	CASSFQASGGNEQFF	TGTGCCAGCAGTTTTCAGGCTAGCGGGGGCAATGAGCAGTTCTTC
TRBV24-1	TRBJ2-1	many	TRBD1	CATSDPGTGSSNEQFF	TGTGCCACCAGTGATCCCGGGACAGGGTCTTCCAATGAGCAGTTCTTC
TRBV29-1	TRBJ2-5	-	-	CSAGPRETQYF	TGCAGCGCCGGACCTAGGGAGACCCAGTACTTC
TRBV10-3	TRBJ2-1	-	TRBD2	CAISVGEGQSPANEQFF	TGTGCCATCAGTGTTGGGGAGGGCCAGTCCCCGGCCAATGAGCAGTTCTTC
TRBV2	TRBJ1-2	many	TRBD1	CASSGQPGQIVGYTF	TGTGCCAGCAGTGGACAACCGGGACAGATCGTTGGCTACACCTTC
TRBV29-1	TRBJ1-1	few	-	CSVITGTNTEAFF	TGCAGCGTAATCACAGGGACCAACACTGAAGCTTTCTTT
TRBV4-3	TRBJ2-7	many	TRBD2	CASSQYYRTSGDSYEQYF	TGCGCCAGCAGCCAATATTATCGGACTAGCGGGGATTCCTACGAGCAGTACTTC
TRBV13	TRBJ1-2	few	-	CASSAGAVYGYTF	TGTGCCAGCAGTGCAGGGGCAGTGTATGGCTACACCTTC
TRBV7-2	TRBJ1-4	-	TRBD1	CASSPQGGTTNEKLFF	TGTGCCAGCAGCCCCCAGGGGGGAACAACTAATGAAAAACTGTTTTTT
TRBV11-2	TRBJ2-3	few	-	CASSLEIFGGRTDTQYF	TGTGCCAGCAGCTTAGAGATATTCGGGGGAAGGACAGATACGCAGTATTTT
TRBV3-1	TRBJ1-1	few	TRBD1	CASSQGTGWLNTEAFF	TGTGCCAGCAGTCAAGGGACAGGGTGGTTAAACACTGAAGCTTTCTTT
TRBV2	TRBJ2-5	many	TRBD2	CASSDTGGQETQYF	TGTGCCAGCAGTGACACGGGGGGACAAGAGACCCAGTACTTC
TRBV20-1	TRBJ2-3	few	-	CSPQGGATDTQYF	TGCAGTCCACAGGGAGGGGCCACAGATACGCAGTATTTT
TRBV7-2	TRBJ2-1	many	-	CASSAEGLRTNEQFF	TGTGCCAGCAGCGCGGAGGGTTTAAGAACCAATGAGCAGTTCTTC
TRBV4-2	TRBJ1-6	-	-	CANSQAASTAYNSPLHF	TGTGCCAACAGCCAAGCTGCAAGTACAGCCTATAATTCACCCCTCCACTTT
TRBV25-1	TRBJ2-7	many	-	CASSELAGGLYEQYF	TGTGCCAGCAGTGAATTGGCAGGGGGACTCTACGAGCAGTACTTC
TRBV20-1	TRBJ2-5	many	TRBD2	CSARDPRTSDQETQYF	TGCAGTGCTAGAGATCCACGGACTAGCGACCAAGAGACCCAGTACTTC
TRBV2	TRBJ2-4	many	-	CASSEEQLAKNIQYF	TGTGCCAGCAGTGAAGAGCAGCTAGCCAAAAACATTCAGTACTTC